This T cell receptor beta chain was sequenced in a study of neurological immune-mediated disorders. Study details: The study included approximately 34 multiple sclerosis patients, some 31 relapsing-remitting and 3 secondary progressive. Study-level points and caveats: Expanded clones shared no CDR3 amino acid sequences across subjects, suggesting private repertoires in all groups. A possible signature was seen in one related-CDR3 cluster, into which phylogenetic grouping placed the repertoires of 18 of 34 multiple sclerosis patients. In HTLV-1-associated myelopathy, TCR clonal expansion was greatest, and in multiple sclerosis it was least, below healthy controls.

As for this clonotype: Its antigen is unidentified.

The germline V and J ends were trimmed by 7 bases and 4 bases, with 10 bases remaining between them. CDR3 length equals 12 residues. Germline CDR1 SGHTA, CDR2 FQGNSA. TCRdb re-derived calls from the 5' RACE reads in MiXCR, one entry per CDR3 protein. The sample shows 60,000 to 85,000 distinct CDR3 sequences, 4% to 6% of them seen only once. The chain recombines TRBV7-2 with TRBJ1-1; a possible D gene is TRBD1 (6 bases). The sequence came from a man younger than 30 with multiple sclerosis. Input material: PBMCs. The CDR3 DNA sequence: TGTGCCAGCAACAGGGTCAGCACTGAAGCTTTCTTT. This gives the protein CASNRVSTEAFF.